The next 5 T cell receptor beta chains were all read from a single sample in a study of blood T cell repertoires in COVID-19. Data came from immunoSEQ multiplex PCR; TCRdb stores just in-frame clones and leaves some out. The sample shows over 250,000 clones, over 75% of them seen only once. Sequencing input: peripheral blood. The receptors shown here come from a woman in her 30s with acute or convalescent COVID-19.

This clone was counted a single time. The CDR3 here is CAWNHGTEAFF. DNA of the CDR3: TGTGCCTGGAACCACGGCACTGAAGCTTTCTTT. The chain joins TRBV30 to TRBJ1-1; D is undetermined. The CDR3 length is 11 residues. Germline V gene sequence: CDR1 GTSNPN, CDR2 SVGIG (reference sequence). Trimming cost V 4 bases and J 4 bases, with 7 bases left between them.

V gene TRBV7-6 combines with J gene TRBJ2-3, with D possibly being TRBD1 (6 bases). This CDR3 has 16 amino acids. The V end was cut by 4 bases, the J end by 3 bases, with 17 bases between. Germline V CDR1 and CDR2: SGHVS, FNYEAQ. CDR3 residues: CASSSLQGRGTDTQYF. Written as DNA, the CDR3 is TGTGCCAGCAGCTCGCTACAGGGTCGAGGTACAGATACGCAGTATTTT.

This clone was counted once. This chain joins TRBV30 and TRBJ1-3; perhaps TRBD1 as D (6 bases). The germline V gene encodes CDR1 GTSNPN and CDR2 SVGIG (reference sequence). CDR3 size: 13 residues. Trimming pared 5 bases from V and 0 bases from J, leaving 8 bases between. The CDR3 region is CAWGGLSGNTIYF. The CDR3 region has the DNA TGTGCCTGGGGGGGGCTCTCTGGAAACACCATATATTTT.

This chain uses TRBV9 with TRBJ2-5, with a weak D call TRBD2 (6 bases). Germline-derived CDR1 and CDR2 are SGDLS and YYNGEE. The CDR3 is made up of 16 amino acids. Trimming cost V 4 bases and J 3 bases, with 19 bases left between them. The CDR3 protein is CASSPGTLGRKETQYF. The CDR3 region has the DNA TGTGCCAGCAGCCCCGGGACTCTAGGGCGGAAAGAGACCCAGTACTTC.

This clone has more than one count but fewer than ten. CDR3 bases: TGTGCCAGCAGTCCGCAACTAGCTTACGAGCAGTACTTC. It translates to CASSPQLAYEQYF. V usage is TRBV12-3 or TRBV12-4 and J usage is TRBJ2-7; D may be TRBD2 (6 bases). V gave up 5 bases and J gave up 4 bases, with 12 bases separating them. There are 13 residues in the CDR3.